Shown below are 28 T cell receptor beta chains from a single sample sequenced in a study of T-cell memory formation after mild COVID-19. MiXCR, run by TCRdb on the 5' RACE reads, gives a single entry per CDR3 protein. The repertoire holds more than 100,000 distinct CDR3 sequences, with approximately 6.2% as singletons. The sequenced sample consisted of PBMCs or a T cell subset sorted from them (not recorded which). The receptors were gathered from an adult woman who had mild COVID-19 (a few samples of this study predate the infection). Cell type and time point are not known.

Here the CDR3 DNA reads TGTGCCAGCAGTTACTCGACAGCCTCTAACTATGGCTACACCTTC. Protein: CASSYSTASNYGYTF. V usage is TRBV6-5 and J usage is TRBJ1-2; tentative D call: TRBD1 (5 bases). Looked up from germline, CDR1 is MNHEY and CDR2 is SVGAGI. The CDR3 has 15 residues. Trimming removed 0 bases at V and 0 bases at J, with 8 bases between.

The gene calls are TRBV7-2 and TRBJ2-3, with D tentatively TRBD1 (5 bases). Germline CDR1 and CDR2: SGHTA and FQGNSA. V was pared by 5 bases and J by 3 bases, with 18 bases between. The CDR3 is 16 residues long. CDR3 protein: CASSPQGTGGTDTQYF. The DNA of the CDR3 is TGTGCCAGCAGCCCCCAGGGTACCGGCGGAACAGATACGCAGTATTTT.

The V call is TRBV29-1, the J call TRBJ2-7; TRBD2 aligns across 7 bases. The germline V gene has CDR1 SQVTM and CDR2 ANQGSEA. V shed 2 bases, J shed 7 bases, and the junction held 2 bases outside the gene matches. The CDR3 sequence is 11 residues long. CDR3 DNA sequence: TGCAGCGTTGAACGAGCGGGGGAGCAGTACTTC. The encoded protein is CSVERAGEQYF.

This clonotype was observed a handful of times. The chain recombines TRBV20-1 with TRBJ2-3, with unresolved D. Trimming cost V 6 bases and J 5 bases, with 18 bases left between them. Germline V CDR1 and CDR2: DFQATT, SNEGSKA (reference sequence). The CDR3 extends over 14 amino acids. CDR3 loop: CSALIQALGDTQYF. Written as DNA, the CDR3 is TGCAGTGCCCTCATTCAAGCCCTGGGAGATACGCAGTATTTT.

This clonotype was seen only a few times. This chain connects TRBV3-1 to TRBJ2-3; TRBD1 matches 8 bases. This CDR3 contains 14 residues. The germline gives CDR1 LGHDT, CDR2 YNNKEL (reference sequence). The trim removed 4 bases at V and 2 bases at J, leaving 2 bases unmatched. The CDR3 DNA is TGTGCCAGCAGCCCGGACAGGGTCACAGATACGCAGTATTTT. Protein: CASSPDRVTDTQYF.

This clonotype was picked up many times. The V call is TRBV5-1, the J call TRBJ2-4, with TRBD2 matching over 8 bases. The CDR3 extends over 15 amino acids. With V trimmed by 0 bases and J by 4 bases, 3 bases remained unmatched. CDR1 is SGHRS and CDR2 is YFSETQ in the germline V gene. CDR3 residues: CASSLAGGGKNIQYF. The CDR3 DNA reads as TGCGCCAGCAGCTTGGCCGGCGGGGGGAAAAACATTCAGTACTTC.

This rearrangement joins TRBV20-1 to TRBJ2-7; D not resolved. Germline V gene lookup returns CDR1 DFQATT and CDR2 SNEGSKA (reference sequence). There are 15 residues in the CDR3. Trimming took 6 bases from V and 2 from J, leaving 20 bases between them. CDR3 in DNA: TGCAGTGCAAGTTCTAGGCTTTACCGCCCCTACGAGCAGTACTTC. Translated, it gives CSASSRLYRPYEQYF.

The chain has TRBV7-3 and TRBJ2-7, with TRBD1 identical over 9 bases. The CDR3 runs 16 residues. Germline trimming cut 0 bases from V and 0 bases from J; bases unmatched to any gene: 3. Germline V lookup: CDR1 SGHTA, CDR2 FQGTGA. The CDR3 bases are TGTGCCAGCAGCTTAACTGGGACAGGGAGCTCCTACGAGCAGTACTTC. Amino acid sequence: CASSLTGTGSSYEQYF.

The chain combines TRBV5-1 with TRBJ2-3, with D possibly matching TRBD1 (6 bases). V lost 2 bases, J lost 3 bases, and 13 bases lay in between. CDR3 length equals 15 residues. Germline-derived CDR1 and CDR2 are SGHRS and YFSETQ. In DNA form, the CDR3 reads TGCGCCAGCAGCTTAAACACAGGGAATACAGATACGCAGTATTTT. Protein: CASSLNTGNTDTQYF.

This clonotype was observed a handful of times. J is TRBJ2-1 and V is TRBV7-2, with 12 bases identical to TRBD2. Trimming cost V 5 bases and J 7 bases; bases outside gene matches: 6. The CDR3 runs 15 residues. Germline-derived CDR1 and CDR2 are SGHTA and FQGNSA. The CDR3 coding sequence is TGTGCCAGCAGCCCCGGGACTAGCGGGTTGAATGAGCAGTTCTTC. Translating gives CASSPGTSGLNEQFF.

This clonotype occurred a few times. The rearrangement uses TRBV12-3 or TRBV12-4 and TRBJ2-3, with TRBD2 as a possible D gene (6 bases). The CDR3 covers 14 residues. V was clipped by 3 bases and J by 8 bases, with 15 bases between them. CDR3 nucleotides: TGTGCCAGCAGTTTTGGCTTGAGAGCGGGTACGCAGTATTTT. Translated: CASSFGLRAGTQYF.

This chain uses TRBV11-2 with TRBJ1-2; D is ambiguous. The germline V and J ends were trimmed by 4 bases and 7 bases, with 7 bases remaining between them. The CDR3 contains 11 residues. Per germline, CDR1 SGHAT and CDR2 FQNNGV. The CDR3 nucleotides read TGTGCCAGCAGCTCTGGTTCTGGCTACACCTTC. It specifies CASSSGSGYTF.

This clonotype was seen many times. The chain joins TRBV6-5 to TRBJ2-1, with a tentative D call TRBD2 (5 bases). The germline CDR1 and CDR2 sequences are MNHEY and SVGAGI. Trimming shortened V by 2 bases and J by 10 bases, and 15 bases separated the two germline ends. This CDR3 comprises 14 residues. DNA for the CDR3: TGTGCCAGCAGTTACATTGAGGGCAGACACGAGCAGTTCTTC. It is translated as CASSYIEGRHEQFF.

This clonotype was seen a handful of times. The chain uses TRBV7-3 and TRBJ2-3; D unclear. CDR3 length equals 13 residues. Per germline, CDR1 SGHTA and CDR2 FQGTGA. The ends were cut back, 3 bases at V and 4 bases at J, with 8 bases in the middle. The CDR3 loop reads CASSFNPPDTQYF. The CDR3 DNA reads TGTGCCAGCAGCTTTAACCCACCAGATACGCAGTATTTT. Full variable domain (missing parts from reference TRBV7-3 and TRBJ2-3): GAGVSQTPSNKVTEKGKYVELRCDPISGHTALYWYRQSLGQGPEFLIYFQGTGAADDSGLPNDRFFAVRPEGSVSTLKIQRTERGDSAVYLCASSFNPPDTQYFGPGTRLTVL.

This clonotype was seen a handful of times. The genes are TRBV20-1 and TRBJ1-3, with D maybe TRBD1 (5 bases). The CDR3 contains 14 residues. CDR1 and CDR2 (germline): DFQATT, SNEGSKA (reference sequence). V was pared by 4 bases and J by 0 bases, with 10 bases between. The CDR3 here is CSAKRTSSGNTIYF. The CDR3 DNA sequence: TGCAGTGCTAAAAGGACAAGCTCTGGAAACACCATATATTTT.

This clonotype has more than one count but fewer than ten. CDR3: CASTPVGARAFF. The DNA of the CDR3 is TGTGCCAGCACCCCCGTGGGGGCGCGAGCTTTCTTT. This chain links TRBV12-3 or TRBV12-4 with TRBJ1-1, with a weak D call TRBD1 (6 bases). V was cut by 7 bases and J by 10 bases, with 16 bases left in between. This CDR3 is built from 12 residues.

Ten or more counts support this clonotype. The chain combines TRBV3-1 with TRBJ2-2; D perhaps matches TRBD1 (6 bases). V was trimmed by 7 bases and J by 7 bases, leaving 16 bases between them. The CDR3 covers 14 residues. Germline CDR1 and CDR2: LGHDT and YNNKEL (reference sequence). The CDR3, as DNA: TGTGCCAGCACCCGGACAGTCTCAAGCGGGGAGCTGTTTTTT. Amino acids: CASTRTVSSGELFF.

The chain joins TRBV7-2 to TRBJ2-5; D is uncertain. Germline lookup yields CDR1 SGHTA and CDR2 FQGNSA. This CDR3 is built from 16 residues. V was pared by 1 base and J by 4 bases, with 16 bases between. The CDR3 DNA reads TGTGCCAGCAGCTTAGAGGGCGGAACCCACGGAGAGACCCAGTACTTC. Amino acids: CASSLEGGTHGETQYF.

The V gene is TRBV20-1, the J gene TRBJ2-7; 8 bases map to TRBD2. CDR1 and CDR2 (germline): DFQATT, SNEGSKA (reference sequence). V lost 5 bases, J lost 0 bases, and 15 bases stayed unmatched. The CDR3 is 17 amino acids. In DNA, the CDR3 is TGCAGTGCTTTAAACCTGGGGGCTAGCGGGTTCTCCTACGAGCAGTACTTC. This gives the protein CSALNLGASGFSYEQYF.

This clonotype was observed at least ten times. This chain links TRBV27 with TRBJ2-7, with no clear D. Deletions cut 4 bases from V and 6 bases from J, with 13 bases between. CDR1 and CDR2 from the germline V gene are MNHEY and SMNVEV (reference sequence). The CDR3 is made up of 13 amino acids. The CDR3 sequence: CASSSRLVGEQYF. The CDR3 bases are TGTGCCAGCAGTTCGCGCTTGGTAGGCGAGCAGTACTTC.

This clonotype was recorded many times. The rearrangement joins TRBV3-1 to TRBJ2-7; tentatively, D is TRBD1 (5 bases). Germline lookup yields CDR1 LGHDT and CDR2 YNNKEL (reference sequence). CDR3 length: 13 amino acids. V was clipped by 4 bases and J by 8 bases, with 15 bases between them. As DNA, the CDR3 is TGTGCCAGCAGCCGCACAACTACAGGAAAGCAGTACTTC. The encoded protein is CASSRTTTGKQYF.

The chain recombines TRBV7-2 with TRBJ2-2; 14 bases fit TRBD2. Germline CDR1 SGHTA, CDR2 FQGNSA. Trimming removed 5 bases from V and 5 bases from J; junction bases left unmatched: 7. The CDR3 length is 17 residues. CDR3 coding DNA: TGTGCCAGCAGCCCCCTTGGACTAGCGGGAGGTACCGGGGAGCTGTTTTTT. It encodes CASSPLGLAGGTGELFF.

This clonotype was found many times. The chain recombines TRBV20-1 with TRBJ2-2; 10 positions agree with TRBD2. The CDR3 is 16 residues long. Germline V gene lookup returns CDR1 DFQATT and CDR2 SNEGSKA (reference sequence). J gave up 7 bases and V 0 bases, and 8 bases lay outside the gene matches. In DNA form, the CDR3 reads TGCAGTGCTAGAGATCAGAGAGCGGGAGGGTACGGGGAGCTGTTTTTT. Its translation: CSARDQRAGGYGELFF.

The chain uses TRBV30 and TRBJ2-7; 8 positions agree with TRBD1. V lost 0 bases to trimming and J lost 6 bases; unmatched junction nucleotides: 4. Germline CDR1 is GTSNPN and CDR2 is SVGIG (reference sequence). The CDR3 is 13 amino acids. CDR3 loop: CAWSVITGGEQYF. Here the CDR3 DNA reads TGTGCCTGGAGTGTTATTACAGGGGGCGAGCAGTACTTC.

This clonotype was seen at least ten times. The chain combines TRBV29-1 with TRBJ2-3, with D tentatively TRBD1 (6 bases). V gave up 8 bases and J gave up 3 bases, with 15 bases separating them. The CDR3 contains 13 residues. Germline lookup yields CDR1 SQVTM and CDR2 ANQGSEA. The CDR3 region has the DNA TGCAGCCTCGAAGGGGGAGCGACAGATACGCAGTATTTT. Translation: CSLEGGATDTQYF.

At least ten counts were recorded for this clonotype. The V call is TRBV6-6, the J call TRBJ2-3; D ambiguous. Trimming removed 5 bases at V and 2 bases at J, with 14 bases between. Per the germline V gene, CDR1 is MNHNY and CDR2 is SVGAGI (reference sequence). The CDR3 length is 15 residues. CDR3 region: CASSPAGYATDTQYF. DNA for the CDR3: TGTGCCAGCAGTCCCGCCGGCTATGCCACAGATACGCAGTATTTT.

The chain uses TRBV29-1 and TRBJ2-5, with TRBD2 as a possible D gene (6 bases). The length of the CDR3 is 12 residues. The V and J ends lost 7 bases and 7 bases respectively, with 16 bases between them. Germline CDR1 SQVTM, CDR2 ANQGSEA. The chain's CDR3 is CSARDFAGTQYF. The CDR3 bases are TGCAGCGCCAGGGACTTCGCTGGGACCCAGTACTTC.

The CDR3 coding sequence is TGTGCCAGCAGCTTACAGGGCAGGGCAGATACGCAGTATTTT. Protein: CASSLQGRADTQYF. V gene TRBV6-5 combines with J gene TRBJ2-3; D is perhaps TRBD1 (6 bases). The V end lost 6 bases, the J end lost 4 bases, and 14 bases lay between the germline ends. This CDR3 spans 14 amino acids. CDR1 is MNHEY, CDR2 SVGAGI, per germline.